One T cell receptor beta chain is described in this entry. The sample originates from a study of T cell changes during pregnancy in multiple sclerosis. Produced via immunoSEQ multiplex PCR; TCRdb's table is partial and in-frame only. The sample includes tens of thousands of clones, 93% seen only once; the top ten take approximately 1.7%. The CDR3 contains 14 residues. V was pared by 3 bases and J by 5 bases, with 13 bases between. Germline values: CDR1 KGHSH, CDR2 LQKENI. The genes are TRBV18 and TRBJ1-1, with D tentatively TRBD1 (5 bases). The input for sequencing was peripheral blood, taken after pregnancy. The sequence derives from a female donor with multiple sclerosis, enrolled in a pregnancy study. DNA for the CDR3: TGTGCCAGCTCACCCCAGCGACAGAGGACTGAAGCTTTCTTT. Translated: CASSPQRQRTEAFF.